The source of this T cell receptor beta chain is a study of cytomegalovirus exposure and HLA in healthy donors. Primers: 60 Vbeta forward and 13 Jbeta reverse. Assay: immunoSEQ multiplex PCR; the TCRdb copy retains only in-frame clones and omits some. The profile shows about 140,000 clones, just under 80% of them singletons. The CDR3 covers 15 residues. The germline V gene encodes CDR1 SGHNT and CDR2 YYREEE (reference sequence). Unmatched junction bases numbered 9, after V lost 4 bases and J lost 4 bases. The gene calls are TRBV5-4 and TRBJ1-2; TRBD1 aligns across 8 bases. The sample consisted of PBMCs. The TCR sequence derives from a man aged 25 to 40 in good health and CMV-seronegative. CDR3 sequence: CASSPRTGLPYGYTF. In DNA form, the CDR3 reads TGTGCCAGCAGCCCCCGGACAGGGTTACCCTATGGCTACACCTTC.